Below, 7 T cell receptor beta chains from the same sample are listed, as sequenced in a study of blood T cell repertoires in COVID-19. Sequenced by immunoSEQ multiplex PCR; TCRdb stores in-frame clones only, minus some. Altogether 150,000 to 200,000 clones are present, about nine tenths being singletons, with the ten largest covering 1.5% to 2%. The sample was peripheral blood. Receptors originate from a man aged 18 to 30 who had recovered from COVID-19.

The chain is built from TRBV9 and TRBJ2-5; 7 nucleotides agree with TRBD1. The V gene end was trimmed by 3 bases and the J gene end by 4 bases; junction bases not matched to a gene: 6. The CDR3 spans 14 residues. In germline, CDR1 is SGDLS, CDR2 YYNGEE. The CDR3 protein is CASSGGDSGETQYF. The DNA for the CDR3 is TGTGCCAGCAGCGGAGGGGACAGTGGAGAGACCCAGTACTTC.

V and J are TRBV28 and TRBJ1-2, with D unclear. Trimming removed 6 bases from V and 8 bases from J, with 28 bases in between. The CDR3 runs 17 residues. CDR1 MDHEN and CDR2 SYDVKM come from the germline V gene. For the CDR3, the DNA is TGTGCCAGCAGCCGGACCTCGGGATCTCCTTTTAACTGGGGCTACACCTTC. This gives the protein CASSRTSGSPFNWGYTF.

V and J are TRBV19 and TRBJ2-1; 7 bases align to TRBD2. The CDR3 totals 13 residues. The germline CDR1 and CDR2 sequences are LNHDA and SQIVND (reference sequence). After removal of 6 bases from V and 4 bases from J, the junction contained 3 bases not matched to a gene. The chain's CDR3 is CASRGGVYNEQFF. The CDR3, as DNA: TGTGCCAGTAGGGGGGGGGTATACAATGAGCAGTTCTTC.

The V gene is TRBV20-1, the J gene TRBJ2-5; D not resolved. V lost 8 bases to trimming and J lost 2 bases, with 9 bases between them. The CDR3 loop spans 11 amino acids. Germline-derived CDR1 and CDR2 are DFQATT and SNEGSKA (reference sequence). The CDR3 region is CSKTLQETQYF. The CDR3 bases are TGCAGTAAAACTCTTCAAGAGACCCAGTACTTC.

The chain combines TRBV2 with TRBJ2-7; D perhaps matches TRBD1 (6 bases). In germline, CDR1 is SNHLY, CDR2 FYNNEI. Deletions cut 7 bases from V and 4 bases from J, with 17 bases between. This CDR3 is 14 amino acids long. CDR3 DNA sequence: TGTGCCAGCAACCTCGAACAGGGTTTGTACGAGCAGTACTTC. This translates into CASNLEQGLYEQYF.

This clone was picked up a small number of times. The chain couples TRBV6-4 to TRBJ2-3; 9 positions agree with TRBD2. V dropped 7 bases and J dropped 2; count of bases not matched to a gene: 4. There are 14 residues in the CDR3. Germline lookup yields CDR1 MRHNA and CDR2 SNTAGT. As DNA, the CDR3 is TGTGCCAGCAAGGCTAGCGGGGACACAGATACGCAGTATTTT. Encoded protein: CASKASGDTDTQYF.

This clone is a singleton in its sample. This rearrangement joins TRBV28 to TRBJ1-1; D unclear. Per germline, CDR1 MDHEN and CDR2 SYDVKM. The CDR3 contains 12 residues. The V end was cut by 6 bases, the J end by 0 bases, with 5 bases between. CDR3 residues: CASSPLNTEAFF. The CDR3 DNA reads TGTGCCAGCAGCCCTTTGAACACTGAAGCTTTCTTT.